The rows below give T cell receptor beta chains drawn from one sample of a study of vaccination and CD4 T cells after COVID-19. Their antigen targets remain unknown. TCRdb reprocessed the PCR reads via MiXCR and lists one record per CDR3 protein. The profile covers 20,000 to 25,000 distinct CDR3 sequences, with 55% to 70% appearing a single time and about an eighth taken by the ten largest. Sample: CD4+ T cells from blood, cultured in vitro, taken after SARS-CoV-2 vaccination. Receptors originate from a human donor who received a COVID-19 vaccine. CDR3s include the opening cysteine and the closing phenylalanine or tryptophan. The order of the fields is J gene, V gene, CDR3 protein.

j_gene: TRBJ2-5
v_gene: TRBV20-1
CDR3aa: CSAKIPGGRETQYF

j_gene: TRBJ1-2
v_gene: TRBV7-9
CDR3aa: CASSSGTGDGYTF

j_gene: TRBJ1-2
v_gene: TRBV7-9
CDR3aa: CASSPNLYGYTF

j_gene: TRBJ1-5
v_gene: TRBV20-1
CDR3aa: CSASGWGGQPQHF

j_gene: TRBJ1-4
v_gene: TRBV25-1
CDR3aa: CASSGPTGVNEKLFF

j_gene: TRBJ1-2
v_gene: TRBV19
CDR3aa: CASRPGQGIAGYTF

j_gene: TRBJ2-5
v_gene: TRBV6-2/TRBV6-3
CDR3aa: CASVEAGLLMETQYF

j_gene: TRBJ1-2
v_gene: TRBV7-9
CDR3aa: CASSQFTQGGYTF

j_gene: TRBJ2-7
v_gene: TRBV20-1
CDR3aa: CSANGRTGNEQYF

j_gene: TRBJ1-1
v_gene: TRBV19
CDR3aa: CASSTFRAEAVNTEAFF

j_gene: TRBJ1-1
v_gene: TRBV10-1
CDR3aa: CASSRTGGTEAFF

j_gene: TRBJ2-1
v_gene: TRBV24-1
CDR3aa: CATSDPLQGDSYNEQFF

j_gene: TRBJ2-5
v_gene: TRBV7-6
CDR3aa: CASSLGSLAGLQETQYF

j_gene: TRBJ1-2
v_gene: TRBV2
CDR3aa: CASSSQGAPMGGYTF

j_gene: TRBJ1-6
v_gene: TRBV5-4
CDR3aa: CASSLDPDGNSPLHF

j_gene: TRBJ2-2
v_gene: TRBV6-1
CDR3aa: CASSRLAGGTTGELFF

j_gene: TRBJ2-2
v_gene: TRBV7-2
CDR3aa: CASSLVGQGLTGELFF

j_gene: TRBJ1-1
v_gene: TRBV6-1
CDR3aa: CASNPLTAGTEAFF

j_gene: TRBJ1-2
v_gene: TRBV5-1
CDR3aa: CASSLSGTGVNYGYTF

j_gene: TRBJ1-4
v_gene: TRBV15
CDR3aa: CATSRFPQGLSNEKLFF

j_gene: TRBJ2-5
v_gene: TRBV2
CDR3aa: CASGWTSGAQETQYF

j_gene: TRBJ2-7
v_gene: TRBV6-5
CDR3aa: CASSSTGSYEQYF

j_gene: TRBJ1-6
v_gene: TRBV11-3
CDR3aa: CASSLGQGAWSPLHF

j_gene: TRBJ1-6
v_gene: TRBV2
CDR3aa: CASTPSDTYNSPLHF

j_gene: TRBJ1-6
v_gene: TRBV6-1
CDR3aa: CASSERDGGDSPLHF

j_gene: TRBJ2-2
v_gene: TRBV15
CDR3aa: CATSRMGDLNTGELFF

j_gene: TRBJ2-3
v_gene: TRBV7-2
CDR3aa: CASSLGGGGRTDTQYF

j_gene: TRBJ1-5
v_gene: TRBV5-1
CDR3aa: CASSPLGQFNQPQHF

j_gene: TRBJ1-3
v_gene: TRBV6-1
CDR3aa: CASRRTSGTTGNTIYF

j_gene: TRBJ2-7
v_gene: TRBV5-4
CDR3aa: CASSRGTDGEEQYF

j_gene: TRBJ1-2
v_gene: TRBV6-5
CDR3aa: CASSSGQGIYGYTF

j_gene: TRBJ1-2
v_gene: TRBV6-1
CDR3aa: CASASGKGGSGYTF

j_gene: TRBJ2-3
v_gene: TRBV6-1
CDR3aa: CASSEFGGPNTDTQYF

j_gene: TRBJ2-5
v_gene: TRBV5-1
CDR3aa: CASSLQETQYF

j_gene: TRBJ1-5
v_gene: TRBV20-1
CDR3aa: CSAWTGDSNQPQHF

j_gene: TRBJ1-5
v_gene: TRBV21-1
CDR3aa: CASSKWCPPGRRVAQPQHF

j_gene: TRBJ1-2
v_gene: TRBV14
CDR3aa: CASSQVWGYGYTF

j_gene: TRBJ2-3
v_gene: TRBV14
CDR3aa: CASSPDLAGVTDTQYF

j_gene: TRBJ1-6
v_gene: TRBV7-3
CDR3aa: CASSRDGYNSPLHF

j_gene: TRBJ1-3
v_gene: TRBV7-9
CDR3aa: CASSTDRVSGNTIYF

j_gene: TRBJ2-3
v_gene: TRBV6-1
CDR3aa: CASRTDYSTDTQYF

j_gene: TRBJ2-5
v_gene: TRBV6-1
CDR3aa: CASSESYGETQYF

j_gene: TRBJ1-5
v_gene: TRBV7-8
CDR3aa: CASRAQGGGNQPQHF

j_gene: TRBJ2-1
v_gene: TRBV24-1
CDR3aa: CATSGSGWSSSYNEQFF

j_gene: TRBJ1-4
v_gene: TRBV6-1
CDR3aa: CASRERSGVPTNEKLFF

j_gene: TRBJ1-1
v_gene: TRBV20-1
CDR3aa: CSARDVGALYTEAFF

j_gene: TRBJ1-2
v_gene: TRBV10-3
CDR3aa: CAISDWSSYGYTF

j_gene: TRBJ2-3
v_gene: TRBV5-4
CDR3aa: CASSLERITDTQYF

j_gene: TRBJ1-5
v_gene: TRBV6-5
CDR3aa: CASSFGRFSNQPQHF

j_gene: TRBJ1-2
v_gene: TRBV6-1
CDR3aa: CASSERPSVSGALNYGYTF

j_gene: TRBJ2-2
v_gene: TRBV5-1
CDR3aa: CASSRGAGGSNTGELFF

j_gene: TRBJ1-2
v_gene: TRBV20-1
CDR3aa: CSAGTQGAGGYTF

j_gene: TRBJ2-1
v_gene: TRBV20-1
CDR3aa: CSARETSGGNEQFF

j_gene: TRBJ2-3
v_gene: TRBV2
CDR3aa: CASSPPASTDTQYF

j_gene: TRBJ1-2
v_gene: TRBV6-1
CDR3aa: CASSEGGQGAGYTF

j_gene: TRBJ2-3
v_gene: TRBV10-1
CDR3aa: CASSESSGGRLTDTQYF

j_gene: TRBJ2-1
v_gene: TRBV9
CDR3aa: CASSVEVGTSGANEQFF

j_gene: TRBJ2-7
v_gene: TRBV5-4
CDR3aa: CASSLEPGTLSYEQYF

j_gene: TRBJ1-1
v_gene: TRBV19
CDR3aa: CATRNRQNTEAFF

j_gene: TRBJ1-1
v_gene: TRBV20-1
CDR3aa: CSAGGRRNTEAFF